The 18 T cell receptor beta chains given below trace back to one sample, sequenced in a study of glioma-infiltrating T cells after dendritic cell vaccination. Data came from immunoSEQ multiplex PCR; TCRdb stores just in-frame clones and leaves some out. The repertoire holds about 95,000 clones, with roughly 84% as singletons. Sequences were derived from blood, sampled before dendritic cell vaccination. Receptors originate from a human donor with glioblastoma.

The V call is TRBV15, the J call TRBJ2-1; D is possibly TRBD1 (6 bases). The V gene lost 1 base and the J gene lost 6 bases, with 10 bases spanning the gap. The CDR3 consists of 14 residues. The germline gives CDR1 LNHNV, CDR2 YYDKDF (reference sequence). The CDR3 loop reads CATSRGTGINEQFF. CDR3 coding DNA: TGTGCCACCAGCAGAGGTACAGGGATCAATGAGCAGTTCTTC.

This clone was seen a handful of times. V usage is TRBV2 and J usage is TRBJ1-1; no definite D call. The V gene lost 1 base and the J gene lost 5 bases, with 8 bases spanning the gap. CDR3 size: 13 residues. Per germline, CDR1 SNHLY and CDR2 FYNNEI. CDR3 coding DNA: TGTGCCAGCAGTGAAGGGGCCCGGACTGAAGCTTTCTTT. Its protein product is CASSEGARTEAFF. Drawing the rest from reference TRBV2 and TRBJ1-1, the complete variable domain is EPEVTQTPSHQVTQMGQEVILRCVPISNHLYFYWYRQILGQKVEFLVSFYNNEISEKSEIFDDQFSVERPDGSNFTLKIRSTKLEDSAMYFCASSEGARTEAFFGQGTRLTVV.

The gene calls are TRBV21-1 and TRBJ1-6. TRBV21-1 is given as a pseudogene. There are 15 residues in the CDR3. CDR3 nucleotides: TGTGCCAGCAGCAATCGACGGAGATATAATTCACCCCTCCACTTT. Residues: CASSNRRRYNSPLHF.

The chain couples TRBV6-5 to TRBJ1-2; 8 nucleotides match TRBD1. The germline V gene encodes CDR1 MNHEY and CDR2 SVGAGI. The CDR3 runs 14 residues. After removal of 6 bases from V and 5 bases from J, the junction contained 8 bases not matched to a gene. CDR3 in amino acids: CASRTLDRGYGYTF. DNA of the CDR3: TGTGCCAGCAGGACCCTAGACAGGGGATATGGCTACACCTTC.

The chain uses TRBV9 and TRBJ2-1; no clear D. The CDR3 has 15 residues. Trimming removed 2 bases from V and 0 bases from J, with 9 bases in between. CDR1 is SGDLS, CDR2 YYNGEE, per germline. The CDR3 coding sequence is TGTGCCAGCAGCGTGAGACTTGCCTCCTACAATGAGCAGTTCTTC. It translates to CASSVRLASYNEQFF.

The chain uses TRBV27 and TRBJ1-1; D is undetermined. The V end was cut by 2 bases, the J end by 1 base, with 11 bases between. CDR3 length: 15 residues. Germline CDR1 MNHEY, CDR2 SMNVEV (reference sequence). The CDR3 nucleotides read TGTGCCAGCAGTTTAGCCAGACACGGGAACACTGAAGCTTTCTTT. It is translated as CASSLARHGNTEAFF.

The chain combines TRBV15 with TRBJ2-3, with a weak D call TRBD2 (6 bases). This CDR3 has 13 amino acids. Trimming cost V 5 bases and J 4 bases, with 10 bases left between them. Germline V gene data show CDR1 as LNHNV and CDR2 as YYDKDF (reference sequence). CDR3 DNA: TGTGCCACCAGCTACCGGGAGTCAGATACGCAGTATTTT. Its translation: CATSYRESDTQYF.

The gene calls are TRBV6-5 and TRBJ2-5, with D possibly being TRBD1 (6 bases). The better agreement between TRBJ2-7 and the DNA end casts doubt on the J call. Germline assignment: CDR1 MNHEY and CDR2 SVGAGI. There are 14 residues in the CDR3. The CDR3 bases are TGTGCCAGCAGCACTTCAGGACAGACCTACGAGCAGTACTTC. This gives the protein CASSTSGQTYEQYF.

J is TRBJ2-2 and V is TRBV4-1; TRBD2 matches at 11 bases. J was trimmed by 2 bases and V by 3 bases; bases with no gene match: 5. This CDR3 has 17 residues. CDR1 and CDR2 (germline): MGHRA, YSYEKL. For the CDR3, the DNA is TGCGCCAGCAGCCAGCCGGGACTAGCGGTTAACACCGGGGAGCTGTTTTTT. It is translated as CASSQPGLAVNTGELFF.

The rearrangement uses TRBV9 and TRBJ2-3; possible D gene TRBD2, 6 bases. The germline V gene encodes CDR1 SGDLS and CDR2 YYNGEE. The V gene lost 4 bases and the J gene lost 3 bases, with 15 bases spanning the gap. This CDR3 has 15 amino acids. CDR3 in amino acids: CASSPPTSLTDTQYF. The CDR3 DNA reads TGTGCCAGCAGCCCTCCAACTAGCTTGACAGATACGCAGTATTTT.

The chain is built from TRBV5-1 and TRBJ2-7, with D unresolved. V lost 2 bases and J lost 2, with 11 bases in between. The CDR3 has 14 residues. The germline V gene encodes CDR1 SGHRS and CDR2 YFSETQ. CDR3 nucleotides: TGCGCCAGCAGCTTCGGGTTAGCTGCCTACGAGCAGTACTTC. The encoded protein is CASSFGLAAYEQYF.

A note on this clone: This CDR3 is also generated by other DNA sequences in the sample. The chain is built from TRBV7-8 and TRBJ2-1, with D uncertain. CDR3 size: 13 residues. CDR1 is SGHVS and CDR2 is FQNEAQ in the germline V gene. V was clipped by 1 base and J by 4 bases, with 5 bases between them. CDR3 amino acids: CASSLDRYNEQFF. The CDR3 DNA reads TGTGCCAGCAGCTTAGACAGATACAATGAGCAGTTCTTC.

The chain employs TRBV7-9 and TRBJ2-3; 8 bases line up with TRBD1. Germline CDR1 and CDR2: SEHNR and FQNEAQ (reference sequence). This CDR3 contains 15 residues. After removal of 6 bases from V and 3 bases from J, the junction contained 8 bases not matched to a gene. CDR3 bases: TGTGCCAGCAGTCGACAGGGGCAGACAACAGATACGCAGTATTTT. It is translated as CASSRQGQTTDTQYF.

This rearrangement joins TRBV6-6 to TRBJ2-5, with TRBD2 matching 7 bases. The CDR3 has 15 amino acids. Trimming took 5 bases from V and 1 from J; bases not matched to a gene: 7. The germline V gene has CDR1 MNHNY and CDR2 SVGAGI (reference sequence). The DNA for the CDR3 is TGTGCCAGCAGTGGAGGCGGGGGAGGCCAAGAGACCCAGTACTTC. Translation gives CASSGGGGGQETQYF.

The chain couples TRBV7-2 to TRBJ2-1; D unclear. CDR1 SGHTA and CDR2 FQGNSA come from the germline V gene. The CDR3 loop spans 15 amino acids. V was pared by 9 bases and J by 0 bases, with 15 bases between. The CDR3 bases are TGTGCCAGTAGCCCAAGGCGGAGCTCCTACAATGAGCAGTTCTTC. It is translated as CASSPRRSSYNEQFF.

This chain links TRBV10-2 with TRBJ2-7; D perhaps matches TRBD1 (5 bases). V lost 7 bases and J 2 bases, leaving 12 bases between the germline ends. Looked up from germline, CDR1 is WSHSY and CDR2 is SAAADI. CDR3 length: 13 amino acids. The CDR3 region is CASKSGSAYEQYF. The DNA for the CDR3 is TGCGCCAGCAAATCAGGGTCCGCCTACGAGCAGTACTTC.

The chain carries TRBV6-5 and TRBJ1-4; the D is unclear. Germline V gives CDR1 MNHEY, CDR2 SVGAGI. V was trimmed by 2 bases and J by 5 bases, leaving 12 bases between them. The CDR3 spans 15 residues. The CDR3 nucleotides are TGTGCCAGCAGTTACATCGTACGGTCGAATGAAAAACTGTTTTTT. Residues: CASSYIVRSNEKLFF.

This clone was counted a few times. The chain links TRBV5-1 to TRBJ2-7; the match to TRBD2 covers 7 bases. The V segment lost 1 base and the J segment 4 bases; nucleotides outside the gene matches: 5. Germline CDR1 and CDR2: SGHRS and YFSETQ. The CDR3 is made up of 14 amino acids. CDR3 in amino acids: CASSLTGGLYEQYF. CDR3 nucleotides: TGCGCCAGCAGCTTGACCGGGGGGTTATACGAGCAGTACTTC.